One and the same sample provided the 18 T cell receptor beta chains below, sequenced in a study of blood T cell repertoires in COVID-19. Assay: immunoSEQ multiplex PCR; the TCRdb copy retains only in-frame clones and omits some. This table holds approximately 240,000 clones, about 90% found once. The sequencing input was PBMCs or T cells enriched from blood (not recorded which). The receptors were sampled from a woman aged 25 to 39 with acute COVID-19.

The chain is built from TRBV29-1 and TRBJ1-5, with D tentatively TRBD1 (6 bases). V dropped 4 bases and J dropped 9 bases, with 13 bases sitting between them. Germline V gives CDR1 SQVTM, CDR2 ANQGSEA. This CDR3 is 12 amino acids long. For the CDR3, the DNA is TGCAGCGTTGGGGACATCCCTGGGCCCCAGCATTTT. Encoded protein: CSVGDIPGPQHF.

V is TRBV6-2 or TRBV6-3 and J is TRBJ2-7; 7 bases match TRBD2. With V trimmed by 0 bases and J by 9 bases, 8 bases remained unmatched. Germline lookup yields CDR1 MNHEY and CDR2 SVGEGT. The length of the CDR3 is 14 residues. The CDR3: CASSYSPAGPVQYF. The CDR3 DNA reads as TGTGCCAGCAGTTACTCTCCAGCGGGACCCGTGCAGTACTTC.

This rearrangement joins TRBV29-1 to TRBJ1-1, with TRBD1 identical over 7 bases. V shed 3 bases and J 8 bases; nucleotides not matched to a gene: 9. This CDR3 comprises 13 residues. Germline CDR1 reads SQVTM; CDR2 reads ANQGSEA. CDR3 region: CSVDRGRGNEAFF. For the CDR3, the DNA is TGCAGCGTTGATCGGGGCAGGGGGAACGAAGCTTTCTTT. The whole variable domain, remainder taken from reference TRBV29-1 and TRBJ1-1, is SAVISQKPSRDICQRGTSLTIQCQVDSQVTMMFWYRQQPGQSLTLIATANQGSEATYESGFVIDKFPISRPNLTFSTLTVSNMSPEDSSIYLCSVDRGRGNEAFFGQGTRLTVV.

The chain links TRBV5-1 to TRBJ1-2; D is perhaps TRBD1 (6 bases). The CDR3 extends over 19 amino acids. Germline loops: CDR1 SGHRS, CDR2 YFSETQ. The V end was cut by 3 bases, the J end by 1 base, with 25 bases between. In DNA, the CDR3 is TGCGCCAGCAGCTCCTTCCGTACAGGGTTGGGCCGCTTTAACTATGGCTACACCTTC. This translates into CASSSFRTGLGRFNYGYTF.

The V call is TRBV9, the J call TRBJ2-5; D is undetermined. Trimming removed 0 bases at V and 1 base at J, with 16 bases between. CDR3 length equals 17 residues. The germline V gene encodes CDR1 SGDLS and CDR2 YYNGEE. The CDR3 here is CASSVDSHAGLQETQYF. CDR3 DNA sequence: TGTGCCAGCAGCGTAGATTCCCACGCAGGTCTCCAAGAGACCCAGTACTTC.

A remark on this clone: One junction end disagrees with the germline gene, perhaps due to a read error. The V call is TRBV7-7, the J call TRBJ1-1; D possibly corresponds to TRBD1 (5 bases). Germline V CDR1 and CDR2: SSHAT, FNYEAQ (reference sequence). This CDR3 spans 13 amino acids. CDR3 loop: CASSLGEGTEAFF. CDR3 in DNA: TGTGCTAGCAGCTTGGGGGAGGGCACTGAAGCTTTCTTT.

This rearrangement joins TRBV3-1 (or the pseudogene TRBV3-2) to TRBJ1-6; D is ambiguous. V was shortened by 0 bases and J by 3 bases, with 12 bases between the two germline ends. The germline V gene has CDR1 LGHDT and CDR2 YNNKEL (reference sequence). The CDR3 is made up of 17 amino acids. The CDR3 spells CASSQDRPGYYNSPLHF. The CDR3 DNA reads as TGTGCCAGCAGCCAAGATCGGCCGGGTTACTATAATTCACCCCTCCACTTT.

This clone is a singleton in its sample. The chain combines TRBV29-1 with TRBJ2-1; 8 bases align to TRBD2. The V and J ends lost 3 bases and 4 bases, in that order; junction bases with no gene match: 5. This CDR3 spans 14 amino acids. Germline V gene sequence: CDR1 SQVTM, CDR2 ANQGSEA. In DNA form, the CDR3 reads TGCAGCGTTGAGGCTAGCGGGTTATACAATGAGCAGTTCTTC. Translation: CSVEASGLYNEQFF.

This clone came up a few times. This same CDR3 is encoded by further DNA sequences in the sample. This chain joins TRBV3-1 (or the pseudogene TRBV3-2) and TRBJ1-5; D is undetermined. CDR1 is LGHDT, CDR2 YNNKEL, per germline (reference sequence). Trimming took off 1 base at V and 0 bases at J, with 7 bases between the two ends. The CDR3 length is 15 residues. This chain's CDR3 is CASSQGAGSNQPQHF. DNA of the CDR3: TGTGCCAGCAGCCAAGGAGCGGGTAGCAATCAGCCCCAGCATTTT.

The chain has TRBV7-3 and TRBJ2-3, with TRBD2 identical over 8 bases. Germline-derived CDR1 and CDR2 are SGHTA and FQGTGA. The CDR3 spans 15 residues. J gave up 8 bases and V 5 bases, and 12 bases lay outside the gene matches. The CDR3 coding sequence is TGTGCCAGCAGCCCCTCGGCGCGGGGGGTAGGTACGCAGTATTTT. Translating it yields CASSPSARGVGTQYF.

The genes are TRBV5-6 and TRBJ2-5, with 7 bases identical to TRBD1. Germline V gene sequence: CDR1 SGHDT, CDR2 YYEEEE. Trimming removed 2 bases from V and 2 bases from J; junction bases left unmatched: 6. This CDR3 contains 15 residues. This CDR3 reads CASSLSGTEQETQYF. The DNA of the CDR3 is TGTGCCAGCAGCTTATCCGGGACAGAACAAGAGACCCAGTACTTC.

This clone came up a few times. The chain links TRBV4-3 to TRBJ2-3; possibly TRBD2 for D (5 bases). V was cut by 0 bases and J by 6 bases, with 13 bases left in between. The CDR3 contains 15 residues. Germline CDR1 reads LGHNA; CDR2 reads YSLEER. The CDR3 loop reads CASSQDLAGLDTQYF. Written as DNA, the CDR3 is TGCGCCAGCAGCCAAGATCTGGCGGGTTTGGATACGCAGTATTTT.

This chain joins TRBV5-1 and TRBJ1-1; the D is unclear. This CDR3 region has 13 residues. Trimming took off 0 bases at V and 4 bases at J, with 7 bases between the two ends. From germline, CDR1 is SGHRS and CDR2 YFSETQ. The CDR3 is CASSLAGSTEAFF. For the CDR3, the DNA is TGCGCCAGCAGCTTGGCGGGTAGCACTGAAGCTTTCTTT.

This chain links TRBV5-4 with TRBJ2-7, with TRBD2 matching 13 bases. CDR3 length: 15 residues. V shed 4 bases, J shed 2 bases, and the junction held 3 bases outside the gene matches. Per the germline V gene, CDR1 is SGHNT and CDR2 is YYREEE (reference sequence). The CDR3 loop reads CASSNGLAGAYEQYF. The DNA of the CDR3 is TGTGCCAGCAGCAACGGACTAGCGGGAGCCTACGAGCAGTACTTC. The entire variable domain, with the rest obtained from reference TRBV5-4 and TRBJ2-7, is as follows: ETGVTQSPTHLIKTRGQQVTLRCSSQSGHNTVSWYQQALGQGPQFIFQYYREEENGRGNFPPRFSGLQFPNYSSELNVNALELDDSALYLCASSNGLAGAYEQYFGPGTRLTVT.

The chain combines TRBV28 with TRBJ2-1, with 7 bases matching TRBD2. Germline V gives CDR1 MDHEN, CDR2 SYDVKM. The CDR3 extends over 13 amino acids. V dropped 5 bases and J dropped 14; count of bases not matched to a gene: 12. The CDR3 loop is CASSPGLGGIKFF. The CDR3 bases are TGTGCCAGCAGTCCAGGGTTGGGGGGGATTAAGTTCTTC.

This clone was recorded a few times. The CDR3: CASSLFQGGQPQHF. The CDR3 DNA follows: TGTGCCAGCAGTTTATTTCAGGGAGGTCAGCCCCAGCATTTT. The V and J genes are TRBV28 and TRBJ1-5; possibly TRBD1 for D (5 bases). V was trimmed by 1 base and J by 6 bases, leaving 10 bases between them. The CDR3 is 14 residues long. The germline V gene encodes CDR1 MDHEN and CDR2 SYDVKM.

This clone was counted between two and nine times. The rearrangement uses TRBV11-3 and TRBJ2-1; 10 bases are a match to TRBD1. J lost 8 bases, V lost 0 bases, and 4 bases had no gene match. Germline-derived CDR1 and CDR2 are SGHNT and YENEEA. CDR3 length equals 15 residues. CDR3 DNA sequence: TGTGCCAGCAGCTTAGATGGGACAGGGGCAGATGAGCAGTTCTTC. Translating gives CASSLDGTGADEQFF.

The chain joins TRBV5-4 to TRBJ2-1; D perhaps matches TRBD2 (5 bases). Germline CDR1 reads SGHNT; CDR2 reads YYREEE (reference sequence). There are 15 residues in the CDR3. The V and J ends lost 0 bases and 6 bases respectively, with 13 bases between them. This CDR3 reads CASSLAPVEGNEQFF. CDR3 DNA sequence: TGTGCCAGCAGCTTGGCCCCGGTAGAGGGCAATGAGCAGTTCTTC.